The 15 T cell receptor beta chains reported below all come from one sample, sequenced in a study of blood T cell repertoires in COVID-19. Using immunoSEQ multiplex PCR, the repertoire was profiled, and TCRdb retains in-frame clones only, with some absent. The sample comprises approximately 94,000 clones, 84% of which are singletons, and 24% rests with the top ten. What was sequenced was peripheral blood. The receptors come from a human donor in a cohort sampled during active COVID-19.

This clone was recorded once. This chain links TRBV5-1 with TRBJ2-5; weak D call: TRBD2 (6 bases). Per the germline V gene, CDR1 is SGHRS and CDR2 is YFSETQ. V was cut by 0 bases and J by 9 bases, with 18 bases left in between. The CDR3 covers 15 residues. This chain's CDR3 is CASSLVPGPTGAQYF. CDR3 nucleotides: TGCGCCAGCAGCTTGGTTCCGGGCCCCACGGGGGCCCAGTACTTC.

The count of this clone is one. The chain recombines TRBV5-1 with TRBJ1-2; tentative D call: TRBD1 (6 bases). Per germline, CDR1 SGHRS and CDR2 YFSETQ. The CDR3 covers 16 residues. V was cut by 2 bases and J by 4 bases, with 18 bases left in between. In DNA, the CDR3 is TGCGCCAGCAGCTTACAGGGTCCAGTAGCCAGCTATGGCTACACCTTC. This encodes CASSLQGPVASYGYTF. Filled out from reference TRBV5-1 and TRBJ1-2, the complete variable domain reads KAGVTQTPRYLIKTRGQQVTLSCSPISGHRSVSWYQQTPGQGLQFLFEYFSETQRNKGNFPGRFSGRQFSNSRSEMNVSTLELGDSALYLCASSLQGPVASYGYTFGSGTRLTVV.

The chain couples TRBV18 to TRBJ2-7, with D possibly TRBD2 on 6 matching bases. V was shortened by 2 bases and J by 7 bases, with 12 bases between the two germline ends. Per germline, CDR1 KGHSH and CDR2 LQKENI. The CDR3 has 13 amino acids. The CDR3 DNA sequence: TGTGCCAGCTCACCAGCGGGACCGGGGGAGCAGTACTTC. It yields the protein CASSPAGPGEQYF.

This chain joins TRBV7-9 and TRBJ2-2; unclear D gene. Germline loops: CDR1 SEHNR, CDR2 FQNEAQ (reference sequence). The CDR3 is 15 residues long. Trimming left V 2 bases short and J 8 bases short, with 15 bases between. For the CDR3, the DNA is TGTGCCAGCAGCTTAAAGGCACTAAAAAGTGGGGAGCTGTTTTTT. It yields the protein CASSLKALKSGELFF.

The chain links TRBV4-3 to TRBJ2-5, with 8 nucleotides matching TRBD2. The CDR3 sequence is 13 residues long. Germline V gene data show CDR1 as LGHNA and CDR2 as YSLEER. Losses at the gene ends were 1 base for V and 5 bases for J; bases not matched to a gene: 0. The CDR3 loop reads CASSQVAGETQYF. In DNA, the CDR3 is TGCGCCAGCAGCCAAGTAGCGGGGGAGACCCAGTACTTC.

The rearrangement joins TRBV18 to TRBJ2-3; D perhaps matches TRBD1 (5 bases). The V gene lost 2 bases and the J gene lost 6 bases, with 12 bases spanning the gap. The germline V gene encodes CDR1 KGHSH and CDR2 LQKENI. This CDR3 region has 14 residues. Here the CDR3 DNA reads TGTGCCAGCTCACCAGGGGCCCCCGACGATACGCAGTATTTT. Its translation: CASSPGAPDDTQYF.

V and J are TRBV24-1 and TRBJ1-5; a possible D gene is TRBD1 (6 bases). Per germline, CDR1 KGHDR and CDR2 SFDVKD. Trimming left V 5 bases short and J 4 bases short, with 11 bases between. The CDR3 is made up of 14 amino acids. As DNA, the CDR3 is TGTGCCACCAGTGCGACAGGTGGAAATCAGCCCCAGCATTTT. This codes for CATSATGGNQPQHF.

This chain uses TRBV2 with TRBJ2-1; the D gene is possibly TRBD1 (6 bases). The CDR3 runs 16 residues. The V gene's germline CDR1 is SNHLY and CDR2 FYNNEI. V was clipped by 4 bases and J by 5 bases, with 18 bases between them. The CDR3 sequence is CASSVWKGTPNNEQFF. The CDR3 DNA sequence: TGTGCCAGCAGTGTTTGGAAGGGGACACCTAACAATGAGCAGTTCTTC.

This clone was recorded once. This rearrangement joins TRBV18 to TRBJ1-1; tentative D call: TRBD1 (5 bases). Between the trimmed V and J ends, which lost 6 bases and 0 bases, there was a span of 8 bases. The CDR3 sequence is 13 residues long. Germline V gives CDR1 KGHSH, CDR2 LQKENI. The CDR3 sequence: CASSVTVNTEAFF. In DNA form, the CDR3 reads TGTGCCAGCTCCGTGACAGTGAACACTGAAGCTTTCTTT.

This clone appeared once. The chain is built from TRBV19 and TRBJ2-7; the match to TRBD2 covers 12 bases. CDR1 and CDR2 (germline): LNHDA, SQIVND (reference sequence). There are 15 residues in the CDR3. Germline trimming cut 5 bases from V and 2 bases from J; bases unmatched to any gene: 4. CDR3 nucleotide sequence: TGTGCCAGTAGTTCCGCTAGCGGGGGGGCCTACGAGCAGTACTTC. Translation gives CASSSASGGAYEQYF.

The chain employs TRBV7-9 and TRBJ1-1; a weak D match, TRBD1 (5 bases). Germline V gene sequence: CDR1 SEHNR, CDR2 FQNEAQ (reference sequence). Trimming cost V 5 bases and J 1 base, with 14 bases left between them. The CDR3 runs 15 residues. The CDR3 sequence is CASSILQVGNTEAFF. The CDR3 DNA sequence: TGTGCCAGCAGCATCTTACAGGTGGGGAACACTGAAGCTTTCTTT.

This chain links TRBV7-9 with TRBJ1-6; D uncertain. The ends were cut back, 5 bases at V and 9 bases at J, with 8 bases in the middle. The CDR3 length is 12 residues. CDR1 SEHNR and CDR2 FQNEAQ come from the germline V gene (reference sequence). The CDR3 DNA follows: TGTGCCAGCAGCCCGTCCGGTTCACCCCTCCACTTT. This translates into CASSPSGSPLHF.

DNA of the CDR3: TGCGCCAGCAGCCTCAGGGTAGGTATGAACACTGAAGCTTTCTTT. Protein sequence: CASSLRVGMNTEAFF. The rearrangement uses TRBV5-1 and TRBJ1-1; tentative D call: TRBD1 (5 bases). The CDR3 has 15 amino acids. The germline V gene encodes CDR1 SGHRS and CDR2 YFSETQ. Trimming pared 4 bases from V and 0 bases from J, leaving 13 bases between.

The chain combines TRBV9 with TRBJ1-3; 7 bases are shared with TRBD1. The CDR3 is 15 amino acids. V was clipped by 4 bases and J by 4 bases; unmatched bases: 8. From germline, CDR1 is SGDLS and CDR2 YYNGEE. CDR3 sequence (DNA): TGTGCCAGCAGCCCGGAGGGGGCAGGAGGAAACACCATATATTTT. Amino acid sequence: CASSPEGAGGNTIYF.

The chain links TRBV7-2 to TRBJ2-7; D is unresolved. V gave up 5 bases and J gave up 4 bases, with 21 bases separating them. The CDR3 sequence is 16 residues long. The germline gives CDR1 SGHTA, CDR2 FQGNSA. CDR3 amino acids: CASSRGVARGGYEQYF. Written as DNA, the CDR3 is TGTGCCAGCAGCAGAGGAGTGGCCCGCGGTGGATACGAGCAGTACTTC.